The subject of this entry is one T cell receptor beta chain. Germline V CDR1 and CDR2: KGHSH, LQKENI. V was pared by 2 bases and J by 8 bases, with 11 bases of the junction left unmatched. The CDR3 is 15 amino acids. This sample was taken from a study of blood T cell repertoires in COVID-19. Study-wide context: T cells, B-cell-depleted T cells, or PBMCs supplied cDNA or gDNA.

Under the authors' procedure: Amplification with reference gene primers provided the estimates of nucleated cell counts. Generated by immunoSEQ multiplex PCR, the TCRdb table keeps only in-frame clones and is missing some. V and J calls and clone size are given by that table; D and trimming were obtained from the DNA. The profile shows some 270,000 clones, approximately 85% of them singletons. The origin of this receptor is a woman between 45 and 60 years old with acute COVID-19. The chain is built from TRBV18 and TRBJ1-1; 7 bases match TRBD1. Sequencing used PBMCs or T cells enriched from blood (not recorded which). CDR3 loop: CASSPIKTGPREAFF. CDR3 DNA sequence: TGTGCCAGCTCACCAATAAAGACAGGGCCCCGGGAAGCTTTCTTT. The full variable domain, its missing parts supplied by reference TRBV18 and TRBJ1-1, is NAGVMQNPRHLVRRRGQEARLRCSPMKGHSHVYWYRQLPEEGLKFMVYLQKENIIDESGMPKERFSAEFPKEGPSILRIQQVVRGDSAAYFCASSPIKTGPREAFFGQGTRLTVV.